The 11 T cell receptor beta chains in this list originate from one sample, sequenced in a study of blood T cell repertoires in COVID-19. Measured with immunoSEQ multiplex PCR; TCRdb has only the in-frame clones, and not every one. The sample has 72,000 or so clones; approximately 89% are singletons. Sample: peripheral blood. The receptors derive from a man in his sixties with acute or convalescent COVID-19.

The rearrangement joins TRBV7-8 to TRBJ1-5, with D possibly matching TRBD1 (6 bases). In germline, CDR1 is SGHVS, CDR2 FQNEAQ. Trimming cost V 6 bases and J 1 base, with 13 bases left between them. The CDR3 runs 15 residues. CDR3 protein: CASSESGQSNQPQHF. The CDR3 DNA is TGTGCCAGCAGTGAATCTGGACAGAGCAATCAGCCCCAGCATTTT.

The chain links TRBV24-1 to TRBJ2-1; weak D call: TRBD1 (6 bases). Looked up from germline, CDR1 is KGHDR and CDR2 is SFDVKD. V lost 3 bases and J lost 3, with 20 bases in between. This CDR3 has 18 residues. The CDR3 loop is CATSDGPRRQDRYNEQFF. DNA of the CDR3: TGTGCCACCAGTGATGGACCGCGAAGACAGGATCGCTACAATGAGCAGTTCTTC.

V and J are TRBV3-1 (or the pseudogene TRBV3-2) and TRBJ1-4; TRBD1 aligns across 7 bases. The CDR3 contains 16 residues. Germline CDR1 and CDR2: LGHDT and YNNKEL (reference sequence). The J segment lost 0 bases and the V segment lost 1 base, leaving 2 bases of the junction unmatched. Written as DNA, the CDR3 is TGTGCCAGCAGCCAAGGGACAGGTACAACTAATGAAAAACTGTTTTTT. Encoded protein: CASSQGTGTTNEKLFF.

This chain joins TRBV5-1 and TRBJ1-1; tentative D call: TRBD1 (5 bases). CDR1 SGHRS and CDR2 YFSETQ come from the germline V gene. V was pared by 0 bases and J by 1 base, with 10 bases between. CDR3 size: 15 residues. The CDR3 spells CASSLDRPTNTEAFF. The CDR3 DNA reads TGCGCCAGCAGCTTGGACAGGCCCACGAACACTGAAGCTTTCTTT.

The CDR3 sequence is CASSPMRDGNQPQHF. The CDR3 DNA reads TGTGCCAGCAGTCCGATGAGGGATGGGAATCAGCCCCAGCATTTT. This chain uses TRBV6-5 with TRBJ1-5, with D unclear. Germline lookup yields CDR1 MNHEY and CDR2 SVGAGI. Trimming removed 5 bases from V and 4 bases from J, with 15 bases in between. The CDR3 extends over 15 amino acids.

The rearrangement uses TRBV12-3 or TRBV12-4 and TRBJ1-5; no reliable D call. Trimming shortened V by 1 base and J by 4 bases, and 5 bases separated the two germline ends. This CDR3 contains 13 residues. CDR3 DNA: TGTGCCAGCAGTTTAGTTCGTAATCAGCCCCAGCATTTT. Amino acids: CASSLVRNQPQHF.

The J gene is TRBJ1-4, the V gene TRBV2; possible D gene TRBD1, 6 bases. The CDR3 is 15 residues long. Germline-derived CDR1 and CDR2 are SNHLY and FYNNEI. V dropped 6 bases and J dropped 8 bases, with 19 bases sitting between them. CDR3 sequence (DNA): TGTGCCAGCAGAAGACAGGTCGGCTCTTTGGAAAAACTGTTTTTT. As protein: CASRRQVGSLEKLFF.

This chain joins TRBV6-6 and TRBJ2-5; perhaps TRBD2 as D (5 bases). V was shortened by 5 bases and J by 0 bases, with 13 bases between the two germline ends. The germline V gene encodes CDR1 MNHNY and CDR2 SVGAGI (reference sequence). There are 15 residues in the CDR3. Here the CDR3 reads CASSPMSGNQETQYF. The CDR3 DNA reads TGTGCCAGCAGTCCGATGTCCGGGAACCAAGAGACCCAGTACTTC.

The chain combines TRBV9 with TRBJ2-7, with a tentative D call TRBD2 (5 bases). The germline CDR1 and CDR2 sequences are SGDLS and YYNGEE. V was clipped by 0 bases and J by 5 bases, with 9 bases between them. The CDR3 totals 13 residues. The CDR3: CASSVAGLDEQYF. DNA of the CDR3: TGTGCCAGCAGCGTAGCGGGGTTGGACGAGCAGTACTTC.

V usage is TRBV6-6 and J usage is TRBJ1-1, with D possibly being TRBD1 (5 bases). The CDR3 extends over 16 amino acids. CDR1 MNHNY and CDR2 SVGAGI come from the germline V gene (reference sequence). With 2 bases removed from V and 0 bases from J, the gap between germline ends came to 13 bases. CDR3 residues: CASSYPLQGLNTEAFF. The CDR3 bases are TGTGCCAGCAGTTACCCCTTGCAGGGCCTGAACACTGAAGCTTTCTTT.

This chain connects TRBV15 to TRBJ2-5, with D tentatively TRBD2 (5 bases). This CDR3 region has 15 residues. The germline V and J ends were trimmed by 4 bases and 4 bases, with 16 bases remaining between them. Germline V gives CDR1 LNHNV, CDR2 YYDKDF (reference sequence). The CDR3 sequence: CATSKAGNKGETQYF. CDR3 nucleotides: TGTGCCACCAGCAAAGCCGGGAACAAAGGAGAGACCCAGTACTTC.